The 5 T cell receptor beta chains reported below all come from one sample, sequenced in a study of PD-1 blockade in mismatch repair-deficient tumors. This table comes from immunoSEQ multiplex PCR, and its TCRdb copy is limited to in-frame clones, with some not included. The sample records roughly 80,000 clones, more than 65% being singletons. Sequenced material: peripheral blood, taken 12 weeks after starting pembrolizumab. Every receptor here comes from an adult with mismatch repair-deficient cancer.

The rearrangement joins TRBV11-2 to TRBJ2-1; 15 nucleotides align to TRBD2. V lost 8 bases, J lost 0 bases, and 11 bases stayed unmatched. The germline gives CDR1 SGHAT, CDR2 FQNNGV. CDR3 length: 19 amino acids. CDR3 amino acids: CASAWEGLAGGSSYNEQFF. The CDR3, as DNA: TGTGCCAGCGCCTGGGAAGGACTAGCGGGAGGGAGCTCCTACAATGAGCAGTTCTTC. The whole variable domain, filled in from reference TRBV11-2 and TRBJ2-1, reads EAGVAQSPRYKIIEKRQSVAFWCNPISGHATLYWYQQILGQGPKLLIQFQNNGVVDDSQLPKDRFSAERLKGVDSTLKIQPAKLEDSAVYLCASAWEGLAGGSSYNEQFFGPGTRLTVL.

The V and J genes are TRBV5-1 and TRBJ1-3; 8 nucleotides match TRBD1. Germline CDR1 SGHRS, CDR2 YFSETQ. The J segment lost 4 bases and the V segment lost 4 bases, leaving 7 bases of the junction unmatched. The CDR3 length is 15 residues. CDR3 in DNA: TGCGCCAGCAGCATGACAGGGGATTCCGGAAACACCATATATTTT. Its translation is CASSMTGDSGNTIYF.

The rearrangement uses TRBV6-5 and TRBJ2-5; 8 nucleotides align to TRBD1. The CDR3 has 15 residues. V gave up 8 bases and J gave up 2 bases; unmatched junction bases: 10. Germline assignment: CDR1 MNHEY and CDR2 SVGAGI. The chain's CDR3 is CASRTGSGLQETQYF. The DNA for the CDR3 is TGTGCCAGCCGGACAGGGTCGGGTTTACAAGAGACCCAGTACTTC.

CDR3 sequence (DNA): TGTGCCAGCAGCCAAGAAAAGGGGGGGGTCGGCTACACCTTC. It codes for CASSQEKGGVGYTF. The chain carries TRBV5-4 and TRBJ1-2; TRBD1 is a possible D gene (6 bases). The CDR3 length is 14 residues. Trimming stripped 4 bases from V and 8 bases from J, with 18 bases between. Germline V gives CDR1 SGHNT, CDR2 YYREEE (reference sequence).

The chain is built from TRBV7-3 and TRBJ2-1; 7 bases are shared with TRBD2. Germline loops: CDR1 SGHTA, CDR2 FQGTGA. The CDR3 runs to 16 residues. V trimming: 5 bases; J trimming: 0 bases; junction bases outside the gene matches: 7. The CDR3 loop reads CASSPKLAYSYNEQFF. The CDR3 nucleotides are TGTGCCAGCAGCCCTAAACTAGCGTACTCCTACAATGAGCAGTTCTTC.